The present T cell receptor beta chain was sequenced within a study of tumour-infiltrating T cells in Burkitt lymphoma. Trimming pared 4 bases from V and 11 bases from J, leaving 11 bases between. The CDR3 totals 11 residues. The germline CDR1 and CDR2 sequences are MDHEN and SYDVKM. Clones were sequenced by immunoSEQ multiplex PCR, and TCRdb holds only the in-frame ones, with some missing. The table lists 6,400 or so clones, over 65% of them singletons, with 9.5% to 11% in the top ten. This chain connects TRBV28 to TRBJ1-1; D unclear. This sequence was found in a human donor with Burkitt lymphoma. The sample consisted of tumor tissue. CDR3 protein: CASSYGVWAFF. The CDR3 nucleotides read TGTGCCAGCAGTTATGGCGTCTGGGCTTTCTTT.